A single count supports the clone carrying this TCR beta chain. This entry belongs to a study of T cell changes during pregnancy in multiple sclerosis. Only in-frame clones appear in the TCRdb table, and some are missing; sequencing was by immunoSEQ multiplex PCR. In the table there are 35,000 to 55,000 clones, around 95% of which are singletons. The source is a female donor with multiple sclerosis, enrolled in a pregnancy study. The sample in question was CD8+ T cells from peripheral blood mononuclear cells, obtained after pregnancy.

The CDR3 region is CASSIGPGGPETQYF. In DNA, the CDR3 is TGTGCCAGTAGTATAGGGCCAGGGGGCCCAGAGACCCAGTACTTC. The rearrangement links TRBV19 to TRBJ2-5; TRBD1 agrees at 8 bases. Per the germline V gene, CDR1 is LNHDA and CDR2 is SQIVND (reference sequence). The CDR3 length is 15 residues. J was trimmed by 4 bases and V by 1 base; bases with no gene match: 5. The complete variable domain, with remaining parts taken from reference TRBV19 and TRBJ2-5, reads DGGITQSPKYLFRKEGQNVTLSCEQNLNHDAMYWYRQDPGQGLRLIYYSQIVNDFQKGDIAEGYSVSREKKESFPLTVTSAQKNPTAFYLCASSIGPGGPETQYFGPGTRLLVL.